The 9 T cell receptor beta chains listed next were all sequenced from one sample in a study of monozygotic twins with inflammatory bowel disease. Reanalyzing the 5' RACE reads, TCRdb keeps one entry per CDR3 protein, without DNA. Its table records approximately 400,000 distinct CDR3 sequences. The material sequenced was blood. The receptors shown here come from a human donor with ulcerative colitis or Crohn's disease, or a healthy co-twin of an affected twin (not recorded which).

V and J are TRBV28 and TRBJ2-7; TCRdb's D call, TRBD1, is unchecked because there is no DNA. The CDR3 is 15 amino acids. Germline assignment: CDR1 MDHEN and CDR2 SYDVKM. CDR3 in amino acids: CASSSIPQNPGIHYF.

This chain links TRBV29-1 with TRBJ2-1; the TCRdb call, TRBD2, lacks DNA for checking. Germline values: CDR1 SQVTM, CDR2 ANQGSEA. The CDR3 totals 14 residues. CDR3 amino acids: CSVWTSGGDNEQFF.

V and J are TRBV18 and TRBJ2-2; no DNA is available, so the TRBD1 call from TCRdb remains unchecked. The CDR3 loop spans 17 amino acids. Germline CDR1 reads KGHSH; CDR2 reads LQKENI. The CDR3 sequence is CASSPLTGAFNTGELFF.

V gene TRBV5-1 combines with J gene TRBJ2-1. This CDR3 has 15 amino acids. CDR1 is SGHRS and CDR2 is YFSETQ in the germline V gene. CDR3 protein: CASTRAGATYNEQFF.

V usage is TRBV12-3 or TRBV12-4 and J usage is TRBJ2-5; TCRdb calls TRBD2, which cannot be checked without DNA. The CDR3 extends over 14 amino acids. The CDR3 spells CASRSGLAAETQYF.

CDR3 sequence reads: CASSVGSGLTYEQYF. The chain has TRBV9 and TRBJ2-7; TCRdb proposes TRBD2, but this gene call is untestable without DNA. This CDR3 has 15 amino acids. Germline loops: CDR1 SGDLS, CDR2 YYNGEE. Supplemented by reference TRBV9 and TRBJ2-7, the full variable domain reads DSGVTQTPKHLITATGQRVTLRCSPRSGDLSVYWYQQSLDQGLQFLIQYYNGEERAKGNILERFSAQQFPDLHSELNLSSLELGDSALYFCASSVGSGLTYEQYFGPGTRLTVT.

CDR3 sequence: CASSGDITDTQYF. J is TRBJ2-3 and V is TRBV25-1; without DNA, the TCRdb call of TRBD1 cannot be checked. The germline V gene has CDR1 MGHDK and CDR2 SYGVNS. This CDR3 region has 13 residues.

The rearrangement joins TRBV20-1 to TRBJ2-1. The CDR3 sequence is 13 residues long. Germline CDR1 is DFQATT and CDR2 is SNEGSKA (reference sequence). This CDR3 reads CSEPGSSYNEQFF.

The rearrangement uses TRBV20-1 and TRBJ2-7; TCRdb lists TRBD1, though no DNA is available to test this call. The germline V gene has CDR1 DFQATT and CDR2 SNEGSKA (reference sequence). The CDR3 runs to 15 residues. This CDR3 reads CSAREVIGKDYEQYF.